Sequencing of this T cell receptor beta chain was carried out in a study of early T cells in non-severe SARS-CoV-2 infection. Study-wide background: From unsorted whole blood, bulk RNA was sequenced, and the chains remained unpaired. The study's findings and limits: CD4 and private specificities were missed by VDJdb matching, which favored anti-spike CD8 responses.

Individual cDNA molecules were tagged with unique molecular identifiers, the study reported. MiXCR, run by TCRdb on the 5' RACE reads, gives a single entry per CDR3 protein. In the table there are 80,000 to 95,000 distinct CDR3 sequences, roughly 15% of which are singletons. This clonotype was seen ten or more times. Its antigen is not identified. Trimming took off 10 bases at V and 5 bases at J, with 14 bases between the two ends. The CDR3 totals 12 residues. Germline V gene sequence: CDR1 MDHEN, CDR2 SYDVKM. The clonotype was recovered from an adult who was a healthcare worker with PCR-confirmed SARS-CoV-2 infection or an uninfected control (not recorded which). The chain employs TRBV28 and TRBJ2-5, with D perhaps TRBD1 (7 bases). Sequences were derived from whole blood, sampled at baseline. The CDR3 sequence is CATRGVGETQYF. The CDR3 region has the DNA TGTGCCACCAGGGGGGTTGGGGAGACCCAGTACTTC.